This entry concerns a single T cell receptor beta chain. Its target is not known. The table came from immunoSEQ multiplex PCR; TCRdb's copy has only in-frame clones and leaves some out. This table holds 330,000 or so clones, roughly 80% found once. The data belong to a study of shared clonotypes between healthy human individuals. As for the study in general: Plates per donor: three CD4 naive, three CD4 memory, two CD8 naive, one CD8 memory. Study-level points and caveats: The low donor count limited represented genetic and exposure-history diversity. The naive CD4 repertoires of several donors were compared, and around 5.1% of clonotypes were shared. The authors expected sequencing depth to affect clonotype sharing among donors.

The CDR3 runs to 15 residues. CDR1 MNHNS and CDR2 SASEGT come from the germline V gene. V trimming: 2 bases; J trimming: 3 bases; junction bases outside the gene matches: 5. The specimen was memory CD4+ T cells sorted from blood. Subset reported: CD45RA-negative fraction. The clonotype originates from a man aged 25 to 40 in good health. The V and J genes are TRBV6-1 and TRBJ2-7; TRBD1 matches 9 bases. The CDR3 loop reads CASSESGTGFYEQYF. The DNA of the CDR3 is TGTGCCAGCAGTGAATCCGGGACAGGGTTCTACGAGCAGTACTTC.